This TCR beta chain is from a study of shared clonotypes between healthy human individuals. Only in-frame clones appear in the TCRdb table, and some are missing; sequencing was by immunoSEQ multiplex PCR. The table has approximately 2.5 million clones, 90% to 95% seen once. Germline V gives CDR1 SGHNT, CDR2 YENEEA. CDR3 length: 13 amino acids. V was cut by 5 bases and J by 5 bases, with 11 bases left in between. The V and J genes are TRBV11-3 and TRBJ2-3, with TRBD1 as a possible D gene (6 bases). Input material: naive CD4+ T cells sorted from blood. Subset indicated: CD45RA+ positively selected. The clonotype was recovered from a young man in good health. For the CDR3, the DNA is TGTGCCAGCAGCCTTCAGGGGAAAGATACGCAGTATTTT. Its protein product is CASSLQGKDTQYF.